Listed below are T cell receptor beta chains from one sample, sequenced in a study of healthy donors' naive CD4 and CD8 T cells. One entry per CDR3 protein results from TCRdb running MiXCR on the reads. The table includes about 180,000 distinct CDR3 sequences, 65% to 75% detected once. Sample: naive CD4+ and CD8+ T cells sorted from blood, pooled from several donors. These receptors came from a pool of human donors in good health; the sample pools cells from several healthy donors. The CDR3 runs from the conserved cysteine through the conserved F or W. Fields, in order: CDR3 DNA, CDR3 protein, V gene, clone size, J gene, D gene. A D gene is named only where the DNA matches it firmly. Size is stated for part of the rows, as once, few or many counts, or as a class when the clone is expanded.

CDR3 DNA: TGTGCCAGCAGTTTATCGAGGGGAGATACGCAGTATTTT
CDR3 protein: CASSLSRGDTQYF
V gene: TRBV27
clone size: -
J gene: TRBJ2-3
D gene: -

CDR3 DNA: TGTGCCAGCAAGGGACCGGCCTACGAGCAGTACTTC
CDR3 protein: CASKGPAYEQYF
V gene: TRBV11-2
clone size: -
J gene: TRBJ2-7
D gene: -

CDR3 DNA: TGTGCCAGCAGTTTCGTTGGGAACACTGAAGCTTTCTTT
CDR3 protein: CASSFVGNTEAFF
V gene: TRBV27
clone size: -
J gene: TRBJ1-1
D gene: -

CDR3 DNA: TGTGCCAGTAGTTACAGGGCAACCCGGAGCCAGCCCCAGCATTTT
CDR3 protein: CASSYRATRSQPQHF
V gene: TRBV19
clone size: once
J gene: TRBJ1-5
D gene: -

CDR3 DNA: TGCAGCGTTGAGGGTACCGGGCCCTTTTCCGAGCAGTACTTC
CDR3 protein: CSVEGTGPFSEQYF
V gene: TRBV29-1
clone size: -
J gene: TRBJ2-7
D gene: -

CDR3 DNA: TGTGCCGTCCTCAGTGAGGGGCATACTGAAGCTTTCTTT
CDR3 protein: CAVLSEGHTEAFF
V gene: TRBV6-5
clone size: -
J gene: TRBJ1-1
D gene: -

CDR3 DNA: TGTGCCACCCGTGCTGGCGCTGAAGCTTTCTTT
CDR3 protein: CATRAGAEAFF
V gene: TRBV19
clone size: once
J gene: TRBJ1-1
D gene: -

CDR3 DNA: TGCAGCGTTGAAGAGACTAGCGGGAGGTACAACGAGCAGTACTTC
CDR3 protein: CSVEETSGRYNEQYF
V gene: TRBV29-1
clone size: few
J gene: TRBJ2-7
D gene: TRBD2

CDR3 DNA: TGTGCCAGCAGTGCTACTAGCGGGAGAACAGATACGCAGTATTTT
CDR3 protein: CASSATSGRTDTQYF
V gene: TRBV6-5
clone size: -
J gene: TRBJ2-3
D gene: TRBD2

CDR3 DNA: TGCAGCGTTAGGACTAGCGAATCCTACAATGAGCAGTTCTTC
CDR3 protein: CSVRTSESYNEQFF
V gene: TRBV29-1
clone size: -
J gene: TRBJ2-1
D gene: TRBD2

CDR3 DNA: TGTGCCAGCAGCCTACGGACAGAATATGAAAAACTGTTTTTT
CDR3 protein: CASSLRTEYEKLFF
V gene: TRBV5-5
clone size: -
J gene: TRBJ1-4
D gene: -

CDR3 DNA: TGTGCCAGCAGTGACGACAGGGAGAGCGGGGAGCTGTTTTTT
CDR3 protein: CASSDDRESGELFF
V gene: TRBV6-4
clone size: -
J gene: TRBJ2-2
D gene: TRBD1

CDR3 DNA: TGTGCCAGCAGACCCGGGACAGTGGAACAAGAGACCCAGTACTTC
CDR3 protein: CASRPGTVEQETQYF
V gene: TRBV6-6
clone size: -
J gene: TRBJ2-5
D gene: TRBD1

CDR3 DNA: TGTGCCAGCTCACCACGTAAAACAGGGATACCTAACTATGGCTACACCTTC
CDR3 protein: CASSPRKTGIPNYGYTF
V gene: TRBV18
clone size: few
J gene: TRBJ1-2
D gene: -

CDR3 DNA: TGTGCCTGGAGCCGGGGGGCAGACGAGCAGTACTTC
CDR3 protein: CAWSRGADEQYF
V gene: TRBV30
clone size: few
J gene: TRBJ2-7
D gene: -

CDR3 DNA: TGCAGCGTCCCCGGGACTAGCGGGGTCGGGACCGGGGAGCTGTTTTTT
CDR3 protein: CSVPGTSGVGTGELFF
V gene: TRBV29-1
clone size: -
J gene: TRBJ2-2
D gene: TRBD2

CDR3 DNA: TGTGCCAGTAGTATGACAGGGGATGCAGATACGCAGTATTTT
CDR3 protein: CASSMTGDADTQYF
V gene: TRBV19
clone size: -
J gene: TRBJ2-3
D gene: TRBD1

CDR3 DNA: TGTGCCAGTAGTATCGTGGGCTCTATAGACTCCTACAATGAGCAGTTCTTC
CDR3 protein: CASSIVGSIDSYNEQFF
V gene: TRBV19
clone size: -
J gene: TRBJ2-1
D gene: -

CDR3 DNA: TGCAGCGTCCATGGACGGTTGAACACTGAAGCTTTCTTT
CDR3 protein: CSVHGRLNTEAFF
V gene: TRBV29-1
clone size: -
J gene: TRBJ1-1
D gene: -

CDR3 DNA: TGCAGCATAGGACAGGGGTCAGATACGCAGTATTTT
CDR3 protein: CSIGQGSDTQYF
V gene: TRBV29-1
clone size: few
J gene: TRBJ2-3
D gene: TRBD1

CDR3 DNA: TGTGCCAGCTCAAGGGGCAGGGGCACCTACGAGCAGTACTTC
CDR3 protein: CASSRGRGTYEQYF
V gene: TRBV18
clone size: -
J gene: TRBJ2-7
D gene: -

CDR3 DNA: TGTGCCAGCAGTTTACAGGGGAGGGACACTGAAGCTTTCTTT
CDR3 protein: CASSLQGRDTEAFF
V gene: TRBV27
clone size: -
J gene: TRBJ1-1
D gene: -

CDR3 DNA: TGCAGCGTTGGGGGATTAGCTAACACCGGGGAGCTGTTTTTT
CDR3 protein: CSVGGLANTGELFF
V gene: TRBV29-1
clone size: -
J gene: TRBJ2-2
D gene: -

CDR3 DNA: TGTGCCAGCCTGGGGCGTAGCGGGGGTAAAGGCACAGATACGCAGTATTTT
CDR3 protein: CASLGRSGGKGTDTQYF
V gene: TRBV27
clone size: -
J gene: TRBJ2-3
D gene: TRBD2

CDR3 DNA: TGTGCCAGCAGCTTAACCGGGACAGGCGACAATGAGCAGTTCTTC
CDR3 protein: CASSLTGTGDNEQFF
V gene: TRBV11-2
clone size: -
J gene: TRBJ2-1
D gene: TRBD1

CDR3 DNA: TGTGCCACCAGCAGAGCACAGGGGGTTCAGCCCCAGCATTTT
CDR3 protein: CATSRAQGVQPQHF
V gene: TRBV15
clone size: -
J gene: TRBJ1-5
D gene: TRBD1

CDR3 DNA: TGTGCCAGTAGTAAGGGGAGGGGCACAGATACGCAGTATTTT
CDR3 protein: CASSKGRGTDTQYF
V gene: TRBV19
clone size: -
J gene: TRBJ2-3
D gene: TRBD2

CDR3 DNA: TGTGCCAGCAGCCAGCAGGGGCCTGCTGGAAACACCATATATTTT
CDR3 protein: CASSQQGPAGNTIYF
V gene: TRBV5-6
clone size: -
J gene: TRBJ1-3
D gene: -

CDR3 DNA: TGCAGCGCCTCTACAGGGATAAGCACAGATACGCAGTATTTT
CDR3 protein: CSASTGISTDTQYF
V gene: TRBV29-1
clone size: few
J gene: TRBJ2-3
D gene: -

CDR3 DNA: TGCAGCGTTTGGGTGAGACAGGTAACCTACGAGCAGTACTTC
CDR3 protein: CSVWVRQVTYEQYF
V gene: TRBV29-1
clone size: -
J gene: TRBJ2-7
D gene: -

CDR3 DNA: TGTGCCATGCGAAAGGACAGTGCGGTAGACAATGAGCAGTTCTTC
CDR3 protein: CAMRKDSAVDNEQFF
V gene: TRBV6-6
clone size: -
J gene: TRBJ2-1
D gene: -

CDR3 DNA: TGTGCCAGCCTAGGGGCAGGGGGCACTGAAGCTTTCTTT
CDR3 protein: CASLGAGGTEAFF
V gene: TRBV6-2/TRBV6-3
clone size: -
J gene: TRBJ1-1
D gene: TRBD1

CDR3 DNA: TGTGCCAGCAGCGCCGTTTTCTCCTACGAGCAGTACTTC
CDR3 protein: CASSAVFSYEQYF
V gene: TRBV12-3/TRBV12-4
clone size: few
J gene: TRBJ2-7
D gene: -

CDR3 DNA: TGTGCCAGCAGTATAGGAGGATCACCGTACAATGAGCAGTTCTTC
CDR3 protein: CASSIGGSPYNEQFF
V gene: TRBV12-3/TRBV12-4
clone size: few
J gene: TRBJ2-1
D gene: -

CDR3 DNA: TGTGCGACCGGGGATACGCAGTATTTT
CDR3 protein: CATGDTQYF
V gene: TRBV15
clone size: -
J gene: TRBJ2-3
D gene: -

CDR3 DNA: TGTGCCAGCAGCTTAGCCGAAGATACGCAGTATTTT
CDR3 protein: CASSLAEDTQYF
V gene: TRBV11-2
clone size: -
J gene: TRBJ2-3
D gene: -

CDR3 DNA: TGTGCCAGTAGTACCCCCCTGATGGAGAAGCAGTACTTC
CDR3 protein: CASSTPLMEKQYF
V gene: TRBV19
clone size: -
J gene: TRBJ2-7
D gene: -

CDR3 DNA: TGTGCCAGCTCACCACCGGGACAGGCCCCCACCGGGACAGATACGCAGTATTTT
CDR3 protein: CASSPPGQAPTGTDTQYF
V gene: TRBV18
clone size: -
J gene: TRBJ2-3
D gene: TRBD1

CDR3 DNA: TGTGCCTGGAGTGGGGACAGGGCCTACGAGCAGTACTTC
CDR3 protein: CAWSGDRAYEQYF
V gene: TRBV30
clone size: few
J gene: TRBJ2-7
D gene: TRBD1

CDR3 DNA: TGTGCCAGCAGCCCCCGGGCTAGCTCCTACAATGAGCAGTTCTTC
CDR3 protein: CASSPRASSYNEQFF
V gene: TRBV5-4
clone size: -
J gene: TRBJ2-1
D gene: -

CDR3 DNA: TGCGCCAGCAGCCTTTCCTCTATTGGTAGCGGGAGGGTATACAATGAGCAGTTCTTC
CDR3 protein: CASSLSSIGSGRVYNEQFF
V gene: TRBV4-3
clone size: -
J gene: TRBJ2-1
D gene: TRBD2

CDR3 DNA: TGCAGCGTTGATAAGGCGGGAGTAGTCAATGAGCAGTTCTTC
CDR3 protein: CSVDKAGVVNEQFF
V gene: TRBV29-1
clone size: -
J gene: TRBJ2-1
D gene: TRBD2

CDR3 DNA: TGTGCCAGCAGCTTGTGGGCCAACTCCTACGAGCAGTACTTC
CDR3 protein: CASSLWANSYEQYF
V gene: TRBV5-6
clone size: once
J gene: TRBJ2-7
D gene: -

CDR3 DNA: TGTGCCAGTAGTATAGCCCGCGAGCCTGTCCCTAACTATGGCTACACCTTC
CDR3 protein: CASSIAREPVPNYGYTF
V gene: TRBV19
clone size: -
J gene: TRBJ1-2
D gene: -

CDR3 DNA: TGCAGTGCTAGGCCATCTGACATTCTCTCCTACGAGCAGTACTTC
CDR3 protein: CSARPSDILSYEQYF
V gene: TRBV20-1
clone size: many
J gene: TRBJ2-7
D gene: -

CDR3 DNA: TGCAGCCTAAGACAGAGATTAACAGATACGCAGTATTTT
CDR3 protein: CSLRQRLTDTQYF
V gene: TRBV29-1
clone size: -
J gene: TRBJ2-3
D gene: -

CDR3 DNA: TGCAGCGTTGAAGATCAAAGGACAGGGATCTCCTACGAGCAGTACTTC
CDR3 protein: CSVEDQRTGISYEQYF
V gene: TRBV29-1
clone size: -
J gene: TRBJ2-7
D gene: TRBD1

CDR3 DNA: TGTGCCAGCAGTTTATTCGGGGGGTGGGAGGCGAACACTGAAGCTTTCTTT
CDR3 protein: CASSLFGGWEANTEAFF
V gene: TRBV27
clone size: -
J gene: TRBJ1-1
D gene: -

CDR3 DNA: TGTGCCAGCAGTGCCTCGGGACAGGGTAGGACTGGCTACACCTTC
CDR3 protein: CASSASGQGRTGYTF
V gene: TRBV6-6
clone size: -
J gene: TRBJ1-2
D gene: TRBD1

CDR3 DNA: TGTGCCAGCAGCTTGGTAGCAGCTCACAATGAGCAGTTCTTC
CDR3 protein: CASSLVAAHNEQFF
V gene: TRBV5-5
clone size: -
J gene: TRBJ2-1
D gene: -

CDR3 DNA: TGTGCCATCAGCGGGAGGGACTGGAATGAGCAGTTCTTC
CDR3 protein: CAISGRDWNEQFF
V gene: TRBV10-3
clone size: -
J gene: TRBJ2-1
D gene: TRBD2

CDR3 DNA: TGTGCCAGCAGTGAGGCGGTCTTACCCCTCCACTTT
CDR3 protein: CASSEAVLPLHF
V gene: TRBV2
clone size: -
J gene: TRBJ1-6
D gene: -

CDR3 DNA: TGTGCCAGCCACTCACAGGGAGGTTCCCCCCATGAGCAGTTCTTC
CDR3 protein: CASHSQGGSPHEQFF
V gene: TRBV27
clone size: -
J gene: TRBJ2-1
D gene: -

CDR3 DNA: TGTGCCAGCACCTCCTTACAGGGGGCGTTGGGAGGTTTCGGCAATCAGCCCCAGCATTTT
CDR3 protein: CASTSLQGALGGFGNQPQHF
V gene: TRBV27
clone size: -
J gene: TRBJ1-5
D gene: TRBD1

CDR3 DNA: TGTGCCAGCAGCCGGCTGGACAGGGGATATGGCTACACCTTC
CDR3 protein: CASSRLDRGYGYTF
V gene: TRBV11-1
clone size: -
J gene: TRBJ1-2
D gene: TRBD1